These T cell receptor beta chains were read from a single sample in a study of CD8 T cells in ankylosing spondylitis. TCRdb redid the calling of the 5' RACE reads with MiXCR, one entry per CDR3 protein. The sample has about 25,000 distinct CDR3 sequences; 2% to 3% are singletons. The sample was blood, either unsorted or a sorted T cell fraction (not recorded which). The receptor set was obtained from a female donor with ankylosing spondylitis or in good health (not recorded which). Each CDR3 is given with its conserved first and last residue. The D gene is left open where the match is weak. Clone size is given as how often the clone was seen (once, few, many) or a class if it is expanded.

V gene,J gene,D gene,clone size,CDR3 protein,CDR3 DNA
TRBV9,TRBJ2-5,.,many,CASSVGGGQETQYF,TGTGCCAGCAGCGTAGGAGGCGGGCAAGAGACCCAGTACTTC
TRBV9,TRBJ2-2,.,many,CASSVWSSGELFF,TGTGCCAGCAGCGTATGGTCGTCCGGGGAGCTGTTTTTT
TRBV9,TRBJ2-6,TRBD2,medium-sized,CASSAYSAGGTGANVLTF,TGTGCCAGCAGCGCTTACTCAGCGGGAGGGACCGGGGCCAACGTCCTGACTTTC
TRBV9,TRBJ2-2,.,many,CASSVGTAQNTGELFF,TGTGCCAGCAGCGTAGGAACAGCTCAGAACACCGGGGAGCTGTTTTTT
TRBV9,TRBJ2-1,TRBD1,many,CASSRETTRGRYNEQFF,TGTGCCAGCAGCCGAGAGACTACCAGGGGGCGATACAATGAGCAGTTCTTC
TRBV9,TRBJ2-7,.,many,CASSVAWGVTYEQYF,TGTGCCAGCAGCGTAGCTTGGGGGGTCACCTACGAGCAGTACTTC
TRBV9,TRBJ2-1,TRBD1,many,CASSVGRGFRSYNEQFF,TGTGCCAGCAGCGTTGGCAGGGGGTTCAGATCCTACAATGAGCAGTTCTTC
TRBV9,TRBJ2-1,.,many,CASSVGAGLGEQFF,TGTGCCAGCAGCGTAGGGGCGGGGCTGGGTGAGCAGTTCTTC
TRBV9,TRBJ2-3,TRBD2,many,CASSVSGGLPDTQYF,TGTGCCAGCAGCGTAAGCGGGGGCCTACCTGATACGCAGTATTTT
TRBV9,TRBJ2-5,.,many,CASSVGAGETQYF,TGTGCCAGCAGCGTAGGGGCAGGGGAGACCCAGTACTTC
TRBV9,TRBJ2-3,TRBD2,many,CASSASAGGPTDTQYF,TGTGCCAGCAGCGCGTCGGCGGGAGGGCCCACAGATACGCAGTATTTT
TRBV9,TRBJ1-2,.,many,CASSVEIQRVTF,TGTGCCAGCAGCGTAGAGATCCAACGGGTTACCTTC
TRBV9,TRBJ2-3,.,many,CASSVGLGTDTQYF,TGTGCCAGCAGCGTAGGGTTGGGCACAGATACGCAGTATTTT
TRBV9,TRBJ2-5,TRBD2,many,CASSVRGGKVETQYF,TGTGCCAGCAGCGTTCGGGGGGGGAAGGTAGAGACCCAGTACTTC
TRBV9,TRBJ2-2,.,medium-sized,CASSVAQGLGGELFF,TGTGCCAGCAGCGTAGCTCAGGGTTTGGGCGGGGAGCTGTTTTTT
TRBV9,TRBJ1-1,TRBD1,many,CASSPLGTGDEAFF,TGTGCCAGCAGCCCCTTGGGGACAGGGGATGAAGCTTTCTTT
TRBV9,TRBJ2-7,TRBD2,many,CASSVGSSGSSYEQYF,TGTGCCAGCAGCGTAGGGAGTAGCGGGAGCTCCTACGAGCAGTACTTC